These T cell receptor beta chains were read from a single sample in a study of T cells after yellow fever vaccination. MiXCR, run by TCRdb on the 5' RACE reads, gives a single entry per CDR3 protein. The sample holds around 550,000 distinct CDR3 sequences, 19% seen once. This specimen consisted of PBMCs, obtained 15 days after the yellow fever booster vaccination. The source is a man aged 25-45 years who received the YFV17D yellow fever vaccine. The CDR3 runs from the conserved cysteine through the conserved F or W. Fields, in order: CDR3 protein, CDR3 DNA, clone size, CDR3 length, D gene, V gene, J gene. A D gene is named only where the DNA matches it firmly. Clone size is stated in some rows and not others, as once, few, many or a class when expanded.

CASSGGLAGSYEQFF,TGTGCCAGCAGCGGCGGACTAGCGGGAAGTTATGAGCAGTTCTTC,-,15,TRBD2,TRBV5-5,TRBJ2-1
CASSYSRTSGAYEQYF,TGTGCCAGCAGTTACTCCCGGACTAGCGGCGCCTACGAGCAGTACTTC,few,16,TRBD2,TRBV6-5,TRBJ2-7
CASSTTGDYTDTQYF,TGTGCCAGTAGTACCACCGGGGATTACACAGATACGCAGTATTTT,-,15,-,TRBV19,TRBJ2-3
CASSLMTGGSNEQYF,TGTGCCAGCAGCCTGATGACAGGGGGCTCCAACGAGCAGTACTTC,few,15,TRBD1,TRBV3-1,TRBJ2-7
CASSLTGTELGGYTF,TGTGCCAGCAGCTTAACCGGGACAGAGCTGGGTGGCTACACCTTC,few,15,TRBD1,TRBV7-9,TRBJ1-2
CASSLRLAGETGELFF,TGTGCCAGCAGCCTCAGACTAGCGGGAGAAACCGGGGAGCTGTTTTTT,-,16,TRBD2,TRBV7-9,TRBJ2-2
CSAIWVLGGTSYTF,TGCAGTGCTATTTGGGTGTTGGGGGGGACGAGCTACACCTTC,few,14,-,TRBV20-1,TRBJ1-2
CASSLTLFSLGTEAFF,TGTGCCAGCAGCTTAACACTGTTCAGCTTAGGAACTGAAGCTTTCTTT,-,16,-,TRBV7-2,TRBJ1-1
CASRGTDQETQYF,TGTGCCAGTAGGGGGACAGACCAAGAGACCCAGTACTTC,-,13,TRBD1,TRBV19,TRBJ2-5
CATSDPLAGVADTQYF,TGTGCCACCAGTGATCCACTAGCGGGAGTGGCAGATACGCAGTATTTT,once,16,TRBD2,TRBV24-1,TRBJ2-3
CASSESTRGYEQYF,TGCGCCAGCAGCGAGAGCACCCGCGGCTACGAGCAGTACTTC,many,14,-,TRBV5-1,TRBJ2-7
CASSSIASEQFF,TGTGCCAGCAGCTCAATAGCTTCTGAGCAGTTCTTC,few,12,-,TRBV7-3,TRBJ2-1
CATGDRGSGANVLTF,TGTGCCACCGGGGACAGGGGCTCTGGGGCCAACGTCCTGACTTTC,-,15,TRBD1,TRBV24-1,TRBJ2-6
CSARAREKGPYEQYF,TGCAGTGCTAGAGCGAGAGAGAAGGGCCCCTACGAGCAGTACTTC,-,15,-,TRBV20-1,TRBJ2-7
CASSAQGDRAYNEQFF,TGTGCCAGCAGCGCCCAGGGGGACAGGGCGTACAATGAGCAGTTCTTC,few,16,TRBD1,TRBV5-5,TRBJ2-1